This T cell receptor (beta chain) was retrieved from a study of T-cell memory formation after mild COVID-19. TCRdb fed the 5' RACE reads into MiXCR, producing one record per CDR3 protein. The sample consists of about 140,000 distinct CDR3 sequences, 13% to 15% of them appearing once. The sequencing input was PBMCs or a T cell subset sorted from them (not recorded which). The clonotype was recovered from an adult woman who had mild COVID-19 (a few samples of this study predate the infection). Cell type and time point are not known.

The CDR3 loop is CASSRWLGTGYNEQFF. The CDR3 DNA reads TGTGCCAGCAGCCGGTGGTTGGGGACAGGATACAATGAGCAGTTCTTC. The chain links TRBV5-5 to TRBJ2-1; 8 nucleotides align to TRBD1. Germline V lookup: CDR1 SGHKS, CDR2 YYEKEE (reference sequence). The junction had 10 bases not matched to a gene; V was cut back by 4 bases and J by 4 bases. The CDR3 has 16 residues.